A single sample is the source of the 27 T cell receptor beta chains below, sequenced in a study of early T cells in non-severe SARS-CoV-2 infection. TCRdb reprocessed the 5' RACE reads via MiXCR and lists one record per CDR3 protein. Among under 85,000 distinct CDR3 sequences listed, around 10% were seen once. The sequencing input was whole blood. Receptors were obtained from an adult who was a healthcare worker with PCR-confirmed SARS-CoV-2 infection or an uninfected control (not recorded which).

In its sample, this clonotype was seen many times. The chain is built from TRBV6-6 and TRBJ1-3, with unresolved D. Deletions cut 6 bases from V and 1 base from J, with 13 bases between. The CDR3 contains 15 residues. Germline loops: CDR1 MNHNY, CDR2 SVGAGI (reference sequence). In DNA, the CDR3 is TGTGCCAGCAGGTTACTCGAGGAATCTGGAAACACCATATATTTT. Its protein is CASRLLEESGNTIYF.

This clonotype was observed a handful of times. The gene calls are TRBV5-1 and TRBJ2-7; D is ambiguous. The CDR3 is 15 residues long. CDR1 and CDR2 from the germline V gene are SGHRS and YFSETQ. The germline V and J ends were trimmed by 1 base and 5 bases, with 16 bases remaining between them. CDR3 residues: CASSLSAWPPNEQYF. CDR3 DNA sequence: TGCGCCAGCAGCTTGAGCGCCTGGCCCCCCAACGAGCAGTACTTC.

Ten or more counts support this clonotype. The chain combines TRBV6-5 with TRBJ2-1; the match to TRBD1 covers 7 bases. The germline V gene has CDR1 MNHEY and CDR2 SVGAGI. V shed 0 bases, J shed 0 bases, and the junction held 8 bases outside the gene matches. This CDR3 contains 18 residues. CDR3 bases: TGTGCCAGCAGTTACTCGGGCATACAGGGGAGCTCCTACAATGAGCAGTTCTTC. Translation gives CASSYSGIQGSSYNEQFF.

At least ten counts were recorded for this clonotype. The CDR3 DNA reads as TGTGCCAGCAGGGTCTCCGCGGGGAGCTATGGCTACACCTTC. Translation: CASRVSAGSYGYTF. The rearrangement links TRBV12-3 or TRBV12-4 to TRBJ1-2; no clear D. The CDR3 runs 14 residues. The V end was cut by 6 bases, the J end by 4 bases, with 15 bases between.

V and J are TRBV28 and TRBJ1-2; TRBD1 is a possible D gene (5 bases). The germline CDR1 and CDR2 sequences are MDHEN and SYDVKM. Trimming pared 4 bases from V and 6 bases from J, leaving 9 bases between. CDR3 length: 12 residues. CDR3 nucleotides: TGTGCCAGCAGTTCCCCAGGGAATGGCTACACCTTC. This sequence encodes CASSSPGNGYTF.

This clonotype occurred many times. V usage is TRBV18 and J usage is TRBJ1-1; no firm D call. Germline V lookup: CDR1 KGHSH, CDR2 LQKENI. V was trimmed by 3 bases and J by 7 bases, leaving 12 bases between them. CDR3 length: 13 amino acids. CDR3 region: CASSPLLDNEAFF. CDR3 nucleotide sequence: TGTGCCAGCTCACCGCTCCTCGACAATGAAGCTTTCTTT. Together with reference TRBV18 and TRBJ1-1, the CDR3 gives the full variable domain: NAGVMQNPRHLVRRRGQEARLRCSPMKGHSHVYWYRQLPEEGLKFMVYLQKENIIDESGMPKERFSAEFPKEGPSILRIQQVVRGDSAAYFCASSPLLDNEAFFGQGTRLTVV.

This clonotype was detected only a few times. The chain joins TRBV11-2 to TRBJ2-3; no clear D gene. Germline V gene sequence: CDR1 SGHAT, CDR2 FQNNGV. The CDR3 length is 15 residues. Trimming took off 1 base at V and 4 bases at J, with 12 bases between the two ends. DNA for the CDR3: TGTGCCAGCAGCTTAGGGTCGAAGGGCTCAGATACGCAGTATTTT. This translates into CASSLGSKGSDTQYF.

This clonotype was seen repeatedly, ten times or more. The V and J genes are TRBV19 and TRBJ1-3; no reliable D call. Germline V CDR1 and CDR2: LNHDA, SQIVND (reference sequence). The CDR3 has 13 amino acids. Trimming cost V 8 bases and J 3 bases, with 11 bases left between them. The CDR3 sequence: CASSREGGNTIYF. In DNA, the CDR3 is TGTGCCAGTTCTAGAGAAGGTGGAAACACCATATATTTT.

This clonotype appeared many times. The V and J genes are TRBV29-1 and TRBJ2-1; 9 bases match TRBD1. J lost 7 bases, V lost 7 bases, and 5 bases had no gene match. The CDR3 spans 12 residues. CDR1 is SQVTM, CDR2 ANQGSEA, per germline. The DNA for the CDR3 is TGCAGCGCGAGACAGGGGGGAAATGAGCAGTTCTTC. It translates to CSARQGGNEQFF.

This clonotype was detected only a few times. The rearrangement links TRBV28 to TRBJ1-5, with D maybe TRBD1 (5 bases). The length of the CDR3 is 15 residues. Germline CDR1 is MDHEN and CDR2 is SYDVKM. The V end was cut by 3 bases, the J end by 4 bases, with 13 bases between. CDR3 sequence reads: CASSFRGTKNQPQHF. The DNA of the CDR3 is TGTGCCAGCAGTTTTAGAGGGACTAAAAATCAGCCCCAGCATTTT. The complete variable domain, with remaining parts taken from reference TRBV28 and TRBJ1-5, reads DVKVTQSSRYLVKRTGEKVFLECVQDMDHENMFWYRQDPGLGLRLIYFSYDVKMKEKGDIPEGYSVSREKKERFSLILESASTNQTSMYLCASSFRGTKNQPQHFGDGTRLSIL.

At least ten counts were recorded for this clonotype. The chain recombines TRBV12-3 or TRBV12-4 with TRBJ1-1; D unclear. CDR3 size: 12 residues. The V end was cut by 6 bases, the J end by 6 bases, with 11 bases between. The CDR3: CASRRGEPEAFF. The DNA for the CDR3 is TGTGCCAGCAGAAGAGGAGAGCCTGAAGCTTTCTTT.

This clonotype was picked up one time. A much larger clonotype is one base distant, so this may be a read error. The chain combines TRBV3-1 with TRBJ1-5, with D uncertain. The CDR3 extends over 14 amino acids. The ends were cut back, 5 bases at V and 4 bases at J, with 12 bases in the middle. Germline values: CDR1 LGHDT, CDR2 YNNKEL (reference sequence). The CDR3 is CASSSRVRNQPQHF. Here the CDR3 DNA reads TGTGCCAGCAGCTCAAGGGTCCGTAATCAGCCCCAGCATTTT. Using reference TRBV3-1 and TRBJ1-5 for the parts outside the CDR3, the full variable domain is DTAVSQTPKYLVTQMGNDKSIKCEQNLGHDTMYWYKQDSKKFLKIMFSYNNKELIINETVPNRFSPKSPDKAHLNLHINSLELGDSAVYFCASSSRVRNQPQHFGDGTRLSIL.

This clonotype has just one count. The junction shows a germline mismatch at one end, possibly a read error. The chain joins TRBV20-1 to TRBJ2-3, with 10 positions matching TRBD2. CDR1 DFQATT and CDR2 SNEGSKA come from the germline V gene (reference sequence). The CDR3 totals 13 residues. CDR3 nucleotide sequence: TGCAGTGCTAGACCAGCGGGAGGGGCTACGCTGTATTTT. Translation: CSARPAGGATLYF.

V gene TRBV2 combines with J gene TRBJ2-3, with 7 bases identical to TRBD2. The CDR3 totals 15 residues. Trimming at V came to 1 base and at J to 4 bases, leaving 5 bases not matched to a gene. Per germline, CDR1 SNHLY and CDR2 FYNNEI. The DNA of the CDR3 is TGTGCCAGCAGTGAAGAGGGAGGGCCCGCAGATACGCAGTATTTT. It translates to CASSEEGGPADTQYF.

The chain recombines TRBV5-1 with TRBJ1-4; TRBD1 matches 11 bases. CDR1 is SGHRS, CDR2 YFSETQ, per germline. Unmatched junction bases numbered 3, after V lost 4 bases and J lost 7 bases. CDR3 length equals 14 residues. CDR3 in DNA: TGCGCCAGCAGCCGGGACAGGGGGTTTGAAAAACTGTTTTTT. This sequence encodes CASSRDRGFEKLFF.

There are many counts of this clonotype. The rearrangement uses TRBV28 and TRBJ1-5; possibly TRBD1 for D (5 bases). The germline V and J ends were trimmed by 3 bases and 0 bases, with 12 bases remaining between them. The CDR3 has 16 amino acids. Germline V CDR1 and CDR2: MDHEN, SYDVKM. In DNA, the CDR3 is TGTGCCAGCAGTTTTCTGGGGGTCTATAGCAATCAGCCCCAGCATTTT. It encodes CASSFLGVYSNQPQHF. The whole variable domain, remainder taken from reference TRBV28 and TRBJ1-5, is DVKVTQSSRYLVKRTGEKVFLECVQDMDHENMFWYRQDPGLGLRLIYFSYDVKMKEKGDIPEGYSVSREKKERFSLILESASTNQTSMYLCASSFLGVYSNQPQHFGDGTRLSIL.

This rearrangement joins TRBV7-2 to TRBJ1-6; 9 nucleotides align to TRBD1. The V gene end was trimmed by 5 bases and the J gene end by 7 bases; junction bases not matched to a gene: 9. The CDR3 has 16 residues. In germline, CDR1 is SGHTA, CDR2 FQGNSA. The CDR3 sequence: CASSAGLGQGNSPLHF. The CDR3 coding sequence is TGTGCCAGCAGCGCAGGACTAGGACAGGGGAATTCACCCCTCCACTTT.

This clonotype was picked up many times. This chain joins TRBV24-1 and TRBJ1-1; D call uncertain. The CDR3 covers 12 residues. Germline V gives CDR1 KGHDR, CDR2 SFDVKD. Trimming removed 4 bases from V and 6 bases from J, with 8 bases in between. The CDR3, as DNA: TGTGCCACCAGTGACGGATATTCTGAAGCTTTCTTT. It codes for CATSDGYSEAFF.

Many counts were recorded for this clonotype. The chain employs TRBV29-1 and TRBJ1-2; D may be TRBD1 (5 bases). V was shortened by 7 bases and J by 2 bases, with 14 bases between the two germline ends. Germline V CDR1 and CDR2: SQVTM, ANQGSEA. The CDR3 has 13 amino acids. Here the CDR3 DNA reads TGCAGCGCTGATGAGGGGCAGAACTATGGCTACACCTTC. Protein sequence: CSADEGQNYGYTF.

The J gene is TRBJ1-1, the V gene TRBV12-3 or TRBV12-4, with D perhaps TRBD1 (6 bases). This CDR3 contains 13 residues. With 2 bases removed from V and 7 bases from J, the gap between germline ends came to 11 bases. CDR3 region: CASSLIRGGEAFF. DNA for the CDR3: TGTGCCAGCAGTTTAATCAGGGGAGGTGAAGCTTTCTTT.

This clonotype was seen many times. The chain couples TRBV6-6 to TRBJ1-5; 10 bases are shared with TRBD1. The germline CDR1 and CDR2 sequences are MNHNY and SVGAGI (reference sequence). J was trimmed by 4 bases and V by 6 bases; bases with no gene match: 9. The CDR3 consists of 16 residues. The CDR3 coding sequence is TGTGCCAGCAGCTCCTGGCTGGGACAGGGGAATCAGCCCCAGCATTTT. Protein: CASSSWLGQGNQPQHF.

This chain connects TRBV5-1 to TRBJ2-2, with D uncertain. CDR1 is SGHRS, CDR2 YFSETQ, per germline. V was trimmed by 0 bases and J by 4 bases, leaving 10 bases between them. The CDR3 consists of 15 residues. The CDR3 is CASSLAWEPTGELFF. CDR3 coding DNA: TGCGCCAGCAGCTTGGCCTGGGAACCCACCGGGGAGCTGTTTTTT.

The V and J genes are TRBV9 and TRBJ1-2, with D perhaps matching TRBD1 (5 bases). The V end lost 5 bases, the J end lost 5 bases, and 13 bases lay between the germline ends. From germline, CDR1 is SGDLS and CDR2 YYNGEE. The length of the CDR3 is 13 residues. The CDR3 DNA follows: TGTGCCAGCAGATCCGGGACTGATTATGGCTACACCTTC. Residues: CASRSGTDYGYTF. The full variable domain, completed using reference TRBV9 and TRBJ1-2, is DSGVTQTPKHLITATGQRVTLRCSPRSGDLSVYWYQQSLDQGLQFLIQYYNGEERAKGNILERFSAQQFPDLHSELNLSSLELGDSALYFCASRSGTDYGYTFGSGTRLTVV.

Many counts were recorded for this clonotype. The genes are TRBV28 and TRBJ1-3; D not certain. The V gene's germline CDR1 is MDHEN and CDR2 SYDVKM. The V gene lost 6 bases and the J gene lost 6 bases, with 6 bases spanning the gap. The CDR3 is made up of 11 amino acids. The CDR3 protein is CASREINTIYF. The CDR3 DNA is TGTGCCAGCAGAGAGATAAACACCATATATTTT.

This clonotype was seen a handful of times. This chain connects TRBV7-9 to TRBJ1-4; TRBD1 matches 10 bases. The germline gives CDR1 SEHNR, CDR2 FQNEAQ (reference sequence). The CDR3 extends over 19 amino acids. V dropped 0 bases and J dropped 6; count of bases not matched to a gene: 13. As DNA, the CDR3 is TGTGCCAGCAGCTTAGCGAGGAAGGAGACAGGGGGCTTTTATGAAAAACTGTTTTTT. It encodes CASSLARKETGGFYEKLFF. The full variable domain, in which reference TRBV7-9 and TRBJ1-4 provide the parts outside the CDR3, is DTGVSQNPRHKITKRGQNVTFRCDPISEHNRLYWYRQTLGQGPEFLTYFQNEAQLEKSRLLSDRFSAERPKGSFSTLEIQRTEQGDSAMYLCASSLARKETGGFYEKLFFGSGTQLSVL.

There are many counts of this clonotype. The chain uses TRBV18 and TRBJ1-5; 7 bases are a match to TRBD1. CDR3 length: 16 residues. Germline CDR1 KGHSH, CDR2 LQKENI. J gave up 4 bases and V 4 bases, and 10 bases lay outside the gene matches. The CDR3 DNA reads as TGTGCCAGCTCACAACTATGGACAGGTTCTAATCAGCCCCAGCATTTT. Its protein product is CASSQLWTGSNQPQHF.

The CDR3 DNA is TGCAGCTTGGTGGGCGACACTGAAGCTTTCTTT. It is translated as CSLVGDTEAFF. The V and J genes are TRBV29-1 and TRBJ1-1, with D unresolved. This CDR3 is 11 amino acids long. Germline CDR1 reads SQVTM; CDR2 reads ANQGSEA. The V and J ends lost 8 bases and 3 bases respectively, with 10 bases between them.